These T cell receptor beta chains were read from a single sample in a study of PD-L1 blockade in urothelial cancer. The protocol was immunoSEQ multiplex PCR, while the TCRdb copy is restricted to in-frame clones and leaves out a portion. The data show 120,000 or so clones, about 82% seen once. This material consisted of PBMCs, taken around atezolizumab (anti-PD-L1) treatment. The receptors shown here come from a man in his fifties or sixties with urothelial cancer. Both conserved end residues are part of each CDR3. D genes are given only for firm matches. The size of a clone is reported for some rows only, either as once, few or many, or as a class for expanded clones.

J gene: TRBJ2-5; V gene: TRBV27; clone size: NA; D gene: NA; CDR3 protein: CASSSVFALYPETQYF; CDR3 DNA: TGTGCCAGCAGTTCAGTCTTCGCATTATATCCCGAGACCCAGTACTTC
J gene: TRBJ2-7; V gene: TRBV10-3; clone size: NA; D gene: TRBD2; CDR3 protein: CAISPTSGGEQYF; CDR3 DNA: TGTGCCATCAGTCCCACCTCGGGGGGGGAGCAGTACTTC
J gene: TRBJ1-5; V gene: TRBV18; clone size: NA; D gene: TRBD1; CDR3 protein: CASSPAGGGQPQHF; CDR3 DNA: TGTGCCAGCTCACCGGCAGGGGGCGGGCAGCCCCAGCATTTT
J gene: TRBJ2-3; V gene: TRBV11-3; clone size: NA; D gene: TRBD2; CDR3 protein: CASSRGSGTDTQYF; CDR3 DNA: TGTGCCAGCTCACGCGGGAGCGGCACAGATACGCAGTATTTT
J gene: TRBJ2-4; V gene: TRBV5-4; clone size: NA; D gene: NA; CDR3 protein: CASSKGDWDIQYF; CDR3 DNA: TGTGCCAGCAGCAAGGGGGATTGGGACATTCAGTACTTC
J gene: TRBJ1-1; V gene: TRBV7-6; clone size: NA; D gene: NA; CDR3 protein: CASSLGEGLHTEAFF; CDR3 DNA: TGTGCCAGCAGCTTAGGGGAGGGGTTGCACACTGAAGCTTTCTTT
J gene: TRBJ2-7; V gene: TRBV5-8; clone size: NA; D gene: NA; CDR3 protein: CASSLGGFEYEQYF; CDR3 DNA: TGTGCCAGCAGCTTGGGCGGATTTGAATACGAGCAGTACTTC
J gene: TRBJ1-2; V gene: TRBV20-1; clone size: once; D gene: NA; CDR3 protein: CSAKTNYGYTF; CDR3 DNA: TGCAGTGCCAAAACTAACTATGGCTACACCTTC
J gene: TRBJ2-2; V gene: TRBV5-1; clone size: NA; D gene: NA; CDR3 protein: CASSPGGWGTGELFF; CDR3 DNA: TGCGCCAGCAGCCCCGGCGGGTGGGGCACCGGGGAGCTGTTTTTT
J gene: TRBJ2-7; V gene: TRBV7-2; clone size: NA; D gene: TRBD2; CDR3 protein: CASSSTGLAVYEQYF; CDR3 DNA: TGTGCCAGCAGCTCGACGGGACTAGCGGTCTACGAGCAGTACTTC
J gene: TRBJ2-5; V gene: TRBV14; clone size: NA; D gene: NA; CDR3 protein: CASSYAGTGETQYF; CDR3 DNA: TGTGCCAGCAGCTACGCTGGTACGGGGGAGACCCAGTACTTC
J gene: TRBJ2-1; V gene: TRBV7-3; clone size: NA; D gene: TRBD1; CDR3 protein: CASSLGGTRTGSIGEQFF; CDR3 DNA: TGTGCCAGCAGCTTGGGCGGTACTCGGACAGGTTCCATTGGTGAGCAGTTCTTC
J gene: TRBJ2-5; V gene: TRBV30; clone size: once; D gene: NA; CDR3 protein: CAWSYNQETQYF; CDR3 DNA: TGTGCCTGGAGTTATAACCAAGAGACCCAGTACTTC
J gene: TRBJ1-4; V gene: TRBV4-2; clone size: once; D gene: NA; CDR3 protein: CASSQDLQGFNEKLFF; CDR3 DNA: TGTGCCAGCAGCCAAGATTTACAGGGCTTTAATGAAAAACTGTTTTTT
J gene: TRBJ2-2; V gene: TRBV19; clone size: NA; D gene: NA; CDR3 protein: CASKLARGDIGELFF; CDR3 DNA: TGTGCCAGTAAACTTGCCAGGGGAGACATCGGGGAGCTGTTTTTT
J gene: TRBJ1-1; V gene: TRBV7-3; clone size: NA; D gene: TRBD1; CDR3 protein: CASSRGPPGTGGWTEAFF; CDR3 DNA: TGTGCCAGCAGCCGCGGGCCCCCTGGGACAGGGGGCTGGACTGAAGCTTTCTTT
J gene: TRBJ2-7; V gene: TRBV11-2; clone size: NA; D gene: TRBD1; CDR3 protein: CASSFAPTGELEQYF; CDR3 DNA: TGTGCCAGCAGCTTTGCCCCCACAGGGGAGCTGGAGCAGTACTTC
J gene: TRBJ2-5; V gene: TRBV30; clone size: NA; D gene: NA; CDR3 protein: CAWSVSAETQYF; CDR3 DNA: TGTGCCTGGAGTGTATCAGCGGAGACCCAGTACTTC
J gene: TRBJ2-1; V gene: TRBV19; clone size: NA; D gene: TRBD2; CDR3 protein: CASSISSGSSYNEQFF; CDR3 DNA: TGTGCCAGTAGTATTTCTAGCGGTAGCTCCTACAATGAGCAGTTCTTC
J gene: TRBJ2-5; V gene: TRBV13; clone size: once; D gene: TRBD1; CDR3 protein: CASSSQGAKETQYF; CDR3 DNA: TGTGCCAGCAGCTCACAGGGGGCGAAAGAGACCCAGTACTTC
J gene: TRBJ1-2; V gene: TRBV4-1; clone size: NA; D gene: NA; CDR3 protein: CASSQGPQGSGYGYTF; CDR3 DNA: TGCGCCAGCAGCCAAGGCCCACAGGGAAGCGGCTATGGCTACACCTTC
J gene: TRBJ2-3; V gene: TRBV1; clone size: few; D gene: NA; CDR3 protein: CTSSQVGSKREADTQYF; CDR3 DNA: TGCACCAGCAGCCAAGTGGGCTCGAAGCGGGAGGCAGATACGCAGTATTTT
J gene: TRBJ1-6; V gene: TRBV30; clone size: NA; D gene: NA; CDR3 protein: CAWTILNNWASPLHF; CDR3 DNA: TGTGCCTGGACCATCCTTAATAATTGGGCTTCACCCCTCCACTTT
J gene: TRBJ2-6; V gene: TRBV19; clone size: NA; D gene: TRBD2; CDR3 protein: CASTAARGASGANVLTF; CDR3 DNA: TGTGCCAGTACCGCCGCGCGGGGGGCGTCTGGGGCCAACGTCCTGACTTTC
J gene: TRBJ2-1; V gene: TRBV6-4; clone size: NA; D gene: TRBD1; CDR3 protein: CASSPGQGPNGQFF; CDR3 DNA: TGTGCCAGCAGCCCCGGACAGGGGCCCAATGGGCAGTTCTTC
J gene: TRBJ2-1; V gene: TRBV28; clone size: NA; D gene: TRBD2; CDR3 protein: CASMIPGGVYEQFF; CDR3 DNA: TGTGCCAGCATGATACCGGGGGGAGTCTATGAGCAGTTCTTC
J gene: TRBJ1-4; V gene: TRBV6-6; clone size: NA; D gene: TRBD1; CDR3 protein: CASDRGGEKLFF; CDR3 DNA: TGTGCCAGTGACAGGGGAGGTGAAAAACTGTTTTTT
J gene: TRBJ2-5; V gene: TRBV28; clone size: NA; D gene: TRBD2; CDR3 protein: CASSPGLAGVETQYF; CDR3 DNA: TGTGCCAGCAGTCCAGGACTAGCGGGAGTGGAGACCCAGTACTTC
J gene: TRBJ1-5; V gene: TRBV2; clone size: NA; D gene: NA; CDR3 protein: CASSEMSVYSNQPQHF; CDR3 DNA: TGTGCCAGCAGTGAAATGTCCGTATATAGCAATCAGCCCCAGCATTTT
J gene: TRBJ2-7; V gene: TRBV9; clone size: NA; D gene: TRBD1; CDR3 protein: CASSPRDSYEQYF; CDR3 DNA: TGTGCCAGCAGCCCCCGGGACAGCTACGAGCAGTACTTC
J gene: TRBJ2-1; V gene: TRBV6-4; clone size: NA; D gene: TRBD1; CDR3 protein: CASSAGTGSYNEQFF; CDR3 DNA: TGTGCCAGCAGTGCTGGGACAGGCTCCTACAATGAGCAGTTCTTC
J gene: TRBJ2-7; V gene: TRBV7-8; clone size: NA; D gene: TRBD2; CDR3 protein: CASSVERGLAIYEQYF; CDR3 DNA: TGTGCCAGCAGCGTAGAGCGAGGACTAGCGATCTACGAGCAGTACTTC
J gene: TRBJ2-1; V gene: TRBV6-6; clone size: once; D gene: TRBD2; CDR3 protein: CASIPRASGPPNEQFF; CDR3 DNA: TGTGCCAGCATCCCGAGAGCTAGCGGGCCCCCCAATGAGCAGTTCTTC
J gene: TRBJ2-7; V gene: TRBV13; clone size: NA; D gene: TRBD1; CDR3 protein: CASSTGGTGSPPTYEQYF; CDR3 DNA: TGTGCCAGCAGCACGGGCGGGACAGGAAGCCCTCCGACCTACGAGCAGTACTTC
J gene: TRBJ2-6; V gene: TRBV19; clone size: NA; D gene: NA; CDR3 protein: CASRDTSSGANVLTF; CDR3 DNA: TGTGCCAGTAGGGACACCTCCTCTGGGGCCAACGTCCTGACTTTC
J gene: TRBJ1-6; V gene: TRBV9; clone size: few; D gene: NA; CDR3 protein: CASSGPSVAAPLHF; CDR3 DNA: TGTGCCAGCAGCGGCCCCTCAGTCGCTGCACCCCTCCACTTT
J gene: TRBJ1-5; V gene: TRBV6-1; clone size: NA; D gene: NA; CDR3 protein: CASNLGLNQPQHF; CDR3 DNA: TGTGCCAGCAACCTAGGCCTCAATCAGCCCCAGCATTTT
J gene: TRBJ1-6; V gene: TRBV27; clone size: NA; D gene: NA; CDR3 protein: CASSFAGANSPLHF; CDR3 DNA: TGTGCCAGCAGTTTTGCCGGAGCTAATTCACCCCTCCACTTT
J gene: TRBJ2-3; V gene: TRBV7-2; clone size: NA; D gene: TRBD2; CDR3 protein: CASSSSGPTDTQYF; CDR3 DNA: TGTGCCAGCAGCTCTAGCGGCCCCACAGATACGCAGTATTTT
J gene: TRBJ2-1; V gene: TRBV18; clone size: few; D gene: NA; CDR3 protein: CASSPDRASSEIF; CDR3 DNA: TGTGCCAGCTCACCCGACCGGGCTTCTAGCGAAATCTTC
J gene: TRBJ2-7; V gene: TRBV20-1; clone size: NA; D gene: NA; CDR3 protein: CSARVRDEQYF; CDR3 DNA: TGCAGTGCTAGGGTGAGGGACGAGCAGTACTTC
J gene: TRBJ2-5; V gene: TRBV7-9; clone size: NA; D gene: NA; CDR3 protein: CASSVGQLETQYF; CDR3 DNA: TGTGCCAGCAGCGTGGGCCAACTAGAGACCCAGTACTTC
J gene: TRBJ2-5; V gene: TRBV18; clone size: NA; D gene: TRBD2; CDR3 protein: CASSPSPTSGGSTQYF; CDR3 DNA: TGTGCCAGCTCACCATCTCCGACTAGCGGGGGCTCTACCCAGTACTTC
J gene: TRBJ2-5; V gene: TRBV2; clone size: NA; D gene: NA; CDR3 protein: CASLRRTIQETQYF; CDR3 DNA: TGTGCCAGCCTCCGTCGGACTATCCAAGAGACCCAGTACTTC
J gene: TRBJ1-4; V gene: TRBV30; clone size: NA; D gene: NA; CDR3 protein: CAWTMHTNEKLFF; CDR3 DNA: TGTGCCTGGACTATGCATACTAATGAAAAACTGTTTTTT